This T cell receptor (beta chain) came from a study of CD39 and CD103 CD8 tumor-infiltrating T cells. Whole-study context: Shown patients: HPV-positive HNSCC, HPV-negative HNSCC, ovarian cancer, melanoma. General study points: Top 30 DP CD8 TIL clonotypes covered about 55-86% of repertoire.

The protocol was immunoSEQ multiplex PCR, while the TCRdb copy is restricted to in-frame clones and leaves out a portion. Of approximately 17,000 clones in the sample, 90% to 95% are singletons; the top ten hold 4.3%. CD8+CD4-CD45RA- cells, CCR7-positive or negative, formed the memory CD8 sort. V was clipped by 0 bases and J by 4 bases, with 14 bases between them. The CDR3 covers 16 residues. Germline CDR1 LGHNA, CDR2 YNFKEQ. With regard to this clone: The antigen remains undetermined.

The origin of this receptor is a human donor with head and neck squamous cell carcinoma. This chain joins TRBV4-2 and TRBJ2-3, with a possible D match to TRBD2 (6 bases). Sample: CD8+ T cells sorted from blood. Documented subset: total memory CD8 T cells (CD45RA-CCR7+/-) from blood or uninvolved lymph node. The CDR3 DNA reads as TGTGCCAGCAGCCAAGAACCGGGACTCGGGGCAGATACGCAGTATTTT. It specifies CASSQEPGLGADTQYF.